The rows below give T cell receptor beta chains drawn from one sample of a study of control samples from healthy donors and cancer patients. Measured with immunoSEQ multiplex PCR; TCRdb has only the in-frame clones, and not every one. The data show roughly 180,000 clones, about 90% seen once. The sequenced material came from blood. The receptors stem from a woman between 35 and 50 years old in good health. Both conserved end residues are part of each CDR3. Each record gives: V gene, J gene, CDR3 protein.

V: TRBV7-9
J: TRBJ1-1
CDR3: CASSLLRERHTEAFF

V: TRBV23-1
J: TRBJ1-2
CDR3: CASSHLTGIYGYTF

V: TRBV19
J: TRBJ1-4
CDR3: CASMGRATNEKLFF

V: TRBV2
J: TRBJ2-3
CDR3: CASSAGTDTQYF

V: TRBV27
J: TRBJ1-5
CDR3: CASRPGTGVFSNQPQHF

V: TRBV3-1/TRBV3-2
J: TRBJ1-2
CDR3: CASSQRDSAPGYTF

V: TRBV10-3
J: TRBJ2-7
CDR3: CAISGSSYEQYF

V: TRBV7-9
J: TRBJ2-2
CDR3: CASSLVPGGTYYNTGELFF

V: TRBV7-3
J: TRBJ2-5
CDR3: CASSPAGGSETQYF

V: TRBV6-5
J: TRBJ1-2
CDR3: CASSLRTGGAYGYTF

V: TRBV5-1
J: TRBJ2-1
CDR3: CASSSLPGDNEQFF

V: TRBV6-5
J: TRBJ2-7
CDR3: CASSYTGGANEQYF

V: TRBV3-1/TRBV3-2
J: TRBJ1-1
CDR3: CASSPGRWNTEAFF

V: TRBV21-1
J: TRBJ1-1
CDR3: CASSRVQPDIWKAFF

V: TRBV15
J: TRBJ2-1
CDR3: CATSRAASYNEQFF

V: TRBV19
J: TRBJ2-2
CDR3: CASTPLGGRGYTGELFF

V: TRBV10-2
J: TRBJ1-6
CDR3: CASSEPERHSPLHF

V: TRBV7-3
J: TRBJ2-5
CDR3: CASSAHGGQETQYF

V: TRBV5-1
J: TRBJ2-1
CDR3: CASSLADSNEQFF

V: TRBV4-2
J: TRBJ1-1
CDR3: CASSQEMGLKTEAFF

V: TRBV6-5
J: TRBJ2-3
CDR3: CASSSGLAGLTQYF

V: TRBV5-1
J: TRBJ2-7
CDR3: CASSLGQGGEQYF

V: TRBV2
J: TRBJ2-1
CDR3: CAAKSYPDNEQFF

V: TRBV28
J: TRBJ1-4
CDR3: CASSFGTVNEKLFF

V: TRBV4-1
J: TRBJ1-4
CDR3: CASSQPATNEKLFF

V: TRBV10-2
J: TRBJ1-2
CDR3: CASSEGSTQRGYTF

V: TRBV6-5
J: TRBJ2-6
CDR3: CASRGETSGANVLTF

V: TRBV5-5
J: TRBJ1-5
CDR3: CASSFEGPQGRFNQPQHF

V: TRBV5-6
J: TRBJ1-2
CDR3: CASSLPGTYGYTF

V: TRBV7-3
J: TRBJ1-6
CDR3: CASSLIGGGNSPLHF

V: TRBV5-1
J: TRBJ1-2
CDR3: CASSPDFENYGYTF

V: TRBV4-1
J: TRBJ2-3
CDR3: CASSHPSSSTDTQYF

V: TRBV6-6
J: TRBJ1-5
CDR3: CASSPNPGPNQPQHF

V: TRBV19
J: TRBJ1-1
CDR3: CASATTPGNTEAFF

V: TRBV9
J: TRBJ2-5
CDR3: CASSGGIEALQETQYF

V: TRBV6-5
J: TRBJ1-3
CDR3: CASGDGRGNTIYF

V: TRBV11-2
J: TRBJ1-4
CDR3: CASSLAGNRGTNEKLFF

V: TRBV7-2
J: TRBJ2-7
CDR3: CASSLEHEQYF